These T cell receptor beta chains were read from a single sample in a study of cytomegalovirus exposure and HLA in healthy donors. The protocol was immunoSEQ multiplex PCR, while the TCRdb copy is restricted to in-frame clones and leaves out a portion. The table lists roughly 150,000 clones, about 77% of them singletons. Sequenced sample: PBMCs. The source is a man aged 25 to 40 in good health and CMV-seronegative. The CDR3 runs from the conserved cysteine through the conserved F or W. A D gene is named only where the DNA matches it firmly. Part of the rows lack a size; the others show once, few, many or a class for expanded clones.

>TRBD1|TRBJ2-1|TRBV4-1|.
TGCGCCAGCAGCCAAGATTGGAACAGGGGTGATAGGAATGAGCAGTTCTTC
CASSQDWNRGDRNEQFF
>TRBD1|TRBJ1-5|TRBV6-6|.
TGTGCCAGTAATCGACAGGGGGCGGGCAATCAGCCCCAGCATTTT
CASNRQGAGNQPQHF
>TRBD1|TRBJ1-3|TRBV28|once
TGTGCCAGCACCCGGGACAGGGGGCCTGGAAACACCATATATTTT
CASTRDRGPGNTIYF
>.|TRBJ1-1|TRBV30|.
TGTGCCTGGCAGGACAGTAGGAACACTGAAGCTTTCTTT
CAWQDSRNTEAFF
>.|TRBJ1-3|TRBV5-1|.
TGCGCCAGCAGCGGTACAGGTCGTGGAAACACCATATATTTT
CASSGTGRGNTIYF
>.|TRBJ1-4|TRBV7-9|.
TGTGCCAGCAGCTTAGTCAATGGGGCCGCTGAAAAACTGTTTTTT
CASSLVNGAAEKLFF
>.|TRBJ1-1|TRBV7-9|once
TGTGCCAGCAGCCATTTACTGGGAGGTGTGAACACTGAAGCTTTCTTT
CASSHLLGGVNTEAFF
>TRBD1|TRBJ1-5|TRBV2|few
TGTGCCAGCAGTGAGTCAGGGGGCCGCAATCAGCCCCAGCATTTT
CASSESGGRNQPQHF
>TRBD2|TRBJ2-3|TRBV10-3|.
TGTGCCATCAGTGATAGCGGGAGGGTTCGTTTTGGCACAGATACGCAGTATTTT
CAISDSGRVRFGTDTQYF
>TRBD1|TRBJ1-1|TRBV7-9|few
TGTGCCAGCAGCTTCATCGAGGGGGCTGCTTTCTTT
CASSFIEGAAFF
>.|TRBJ1-5|TRBV6-6|.
TGTGCCAGCAGCGGCAGGGGTGCTCAGCCCCAGCATTTT
CASSGRGAQPQHF
>TRBD1|TRBJ2-3|TRBV7-8|.
TGTGCCAGCAGCTTAAGTCCTGGACAGGGTCCCCAATACGAGCAGTATTTT
CASSLSPGQGPQYEQYF
>.|TRBJ2-3|TRBV9|.
TGTGCCAGCCTCTGCGGAGATACGCAGTATTTT
CASLCGDTQYF
>.|TRBJ2-1|TRBV4-2|.
TGTGCCAGCAGCCGAGAAACACAGGGTTTTTTTGATACGAATGAGCAGTTCTTC
CASSRETQGFFDTNEQFF
>TRBD1|TRBJ1-6|TRBV5-4|.
TGTGCCAGCAGCTTACCAGGGGGTTATAATTCACCCCTCCACTTT
CASSLPGGYNSPLHF
>TRBD2|TRBJ2-7|TRBV19|.
TGTGCCAGTAGTATAGACGGGACTAGCTTCGACGAGCAGTACTTC
CASSIDGTSFDEQYF
>.|TRBJ2-1|TRBV30|once
TGTGCCTGGAGACAGCTCCATGAGCAGTTCTTC
CAWRQLHEQFF
>TRBD1|TRBJ2-7|TRBV9|once
TGTGCCAGCAGCTCCCGGACAGGGCACGAGCAGTACTTC
CASSSRTGHEQYF
>TRBD2|TRBJ2-1|TRBV28|.
TGTGCCAGCAGTACCCCGGGGGGCAATGAGCAGTTCTTC
CASSTPGGNEQFF
>.|TRBJ1-5|TRBV2|.
TGTGCCAGCAGTGTGGGGGGTAAGGCTCAGCCCCAGCATTTT
CASSVGGKAQPQHF
>TRBD1|TRBJ1-1|TRBV18|.
TGTGCCAGCTCACCCGGGACAGACACTTCGGGGACTGAAGCTTTCTTT
CASSPGTDTSGTEAFF
>TRBD2|TRBJ2-5|TRBV7-6|once
TGTGCCAGCAGCTTAGTAGGATCCTGGACTAGCGCGGTTCGACAAGAGACCCAGTACTTC
CASSLVGSWTSAVRQETQYF
>TRBD1|TRBJ1-1|TRBV4-2|.
TGTGCCAGCAGCCAGGCCGGACAGGGTCCCACTGAAGCTTTCTTT
CASSQAGQGPTEAFF
>.|TRBJ1-5|TRBV27|.
TGTGCCAGCAGTCGGAGGGAGGACAGCAATCAGCCCCAGCATTTT
CASSRREDSNQPQHF
>.|TRBJ2-1|TRBV9|.
TGTGCCAGCAGCGTAGGTTTCGGTAGCTCCTACAATGAGCAGTTCTTC
CASSVGFGSSYNEQFF
>TRBD2|TRBJ2-7|TRBV25-1|.
TGTGCCAGCAGTGAATCGGGCGGGGGAACCTACGAGCAGTACTTC
CASSESGGGTYEQYF
>.|TRBJ1-2|TRBV7-2|.
TGTGCCAGCAGCCCGTTCCGGGACATCGGATCGAGCTATGGCTACACCTTC
CASSPFRDIGSSYGYTF
>.|TRBJ2-3|TRBV25-1|.
TGTGCCAGCACGAGGGCTCGGGACACAGATACGCAGTATTTT
CASTRARDTDTQYF
>TRBD2|TRBJ2-1|TRBV14|few
TGTGCCAGCAGCCCACGACTAGCGGGGACTGCCTACAATGAGCAGTTCTTC
CASSPRLAGTAYNEQFF
>TRBD1|TRBJ2-1|TRBV19|.
TGTGCCAGTTCCTGGACAGGCTACAATGAGCAGTTCTTC
CASSWTGYNEQFF
>TRBD1|TRBJ1-2|TRBV4-3|.
TGCGCCAGCAGCCAGCAGCCACTCGGACAGGAGACTAACTATGGCTACACCTTC
CASSQQPLGQETNYGYTF
>TRBD2|TRBJ2-7|TRBV5-1|.
TGCGCCAGCAGCCAATCGACTAGCGGGAGCAGCCACGAGCAGTACTTC
CASSQSTSGSSHEQYF
>TRBD2|TRBJ2-3|TRBV9|.
TGTGCCAGCAGCGCAACGACTAGCGGGCCTAGCACAGATACGCAGTATTTT
CASSATTSGPSTDTQYF
>TRBD2|TRBJ2-2|TRBV11-2|.
TGTGCCAGCAGCAGCAGACTAGCGGGAGTGGGCACCGGGGAGCTGTTTTTT
CASSSRLAGVGTGELFF
>TRBD2|TRBJ2-5|TRBV27|.
TGTGCCAGCAGCCATTGGGGCGGGAGGGGGGGCGAGACCCAGTACTTC
CASSHWGGRGGETQYF
>.|TRBJ2-4|TRBV11-2|.
TGTGCCAGCAGCTTATTAATGGTCTCGGGGAACATTCAGTACTTC
CASSLLMVSGNIQYF
>TRBD2|TRBJ2-7|TRBV2|.
TGTGCCAGCAGGGAACCTCGTCAGACTAGCGGGGGGTCGAACGAGCAGTACTTC
CASREPRQTSGGSNEQYF